This entry lists 30 T cell receptor beta chains sequenced from one sample in a study of control samples from healthy donors and cancer patients. This table comes from immunoSEQ multiplex PCR, and its TCRdb copy is limited to in-frame clones, with some not included. Among more than 90,000 clones listed, around 88% were seen once. Sequences were obtained from blood. All receptors come from a man younger than 40 in good health.

The chain couples TRBV7-8 to TRBJ1-1, with D possibly being TRBD1 (6 bases). This CDR3 has 16 residues. The V gene's germline CDR1 is SGHVS and CDR2 FQNEAQ. V lost 4 bases to trimming and J lost 1 base, with 16 bases between them. The CDR3 region is CASSSPGGAGNTEAFF. Written as DNA, the CDR3 is TGTGCCAGCAGCTCCCCTGGGGGGGCCGGGAACACTGAAGCTTTCTTT.

The rearrangement joins TRBV19 to TRBJ2-3, with D perhaps being TRBD1 or TRBD2 (6 bases each). The CDR3 is made up of 15 amino acids. V lost 5 bases, J lost 4 bases, and 16 bases lay in between. Germline loops: CDR1 LNHDA, CDR2 SQIVND (reference sequence). CDR3 loop: CASSLGGRKADTQYF. CDR3 nucleotide sequence: TGTGCCAGTAGTTTAGGGGGGAGAAAAGCAGATACGCAGTATTTT.

The chain couples TRBV6-5 to TRBJ1-2; no firm D call. The germline V gene encodes CDR1 MNHEY and CDR2 SVGAGI. V lost 8 bases and J lost 4, with 14 bases in between. This CDR3 comprises 13 residues. The CDR3 DNA sequence: TGTGCCAGCGGCGGGATTGAGGCCTATGGCTACACCTTC. Translation gives CASGGIEAYGYTF.

J is TRBJ1-2 and V is TRBV27, with D maybe TRBD1 (5 bases). The CDR3 spans 13 residues. CDR1 and CDR2 (germline): MNHEY, SMNVEV (reference sequence). V lost 2 bases, J lost 6 bases, and 10 bases lay in between. The CDR3 DNA is TGTGCCAGCAGTTTACAGGGTCTAAATGGCTACACCTTC. This sequence encodes CASSLQGLNGYTF.

The chain is built from TRBV14 and TRBJ1-2; TRBD1 aligns across 7 bases. The CDR3 runs 14 residues. CDR1 and CDR2 (germline): SGHDN, FVKESK. The J segment lost 4 bases and the V segment lost 6 bases, leaving 8 bases of the junction unmatched. CDR3 sequence reads: CASSQTGSPYGYTF. CDR3 in DNA: TGTGCCAGCAGTCAGACAGGGAGCCCCTATGGCTACACCTTC.

The rearrangement uses TRBV5-1 and TRBJ2-7, with 9 bases that match TRBD1. The CDR3 sequence is 13 residues long. Germline loops: CDR1 SGHRS, CDR2 YFSETQ. V lost 3 bases to trimming and J lost 3 bases; unmatched junction nucleotides: 1. The CDR3 sequence: CASSWDRDYEQYV. Here the CDR3 DNA reads TGCGCCAGCAGCTGGGACAGGGACTACGAGCAGTACGTC.

This clone occurred once. The chain carries TRBV19 and TRBJ2-7, with TRBD2 matching 7 bases. CDR1 is LNHDA and CDR2 is SQIVND in the germline V gene (reference sequence). CDR3 size: 15 residues. Germline trimming cut 3 bases from V and 3 bases from J; bases unmatched to any gene: 8. The CDR3 loop reads CASSIVGGRDYEQYF. The CDR3 DNA reads as TGTGCCAGTAGTATCGTAGGCGGGAGAGACTACGAGCAGTACTTC.

V is TRBV3-1 (or the pseudogene TRBV3-2) and J is TRBJ1-2, with D uncertain. Germline V gene data show CDR1 as LGHDT and CDR2 as YNNKEL (reference sequence). V was trimmed by 0 bases and J by 5 bases, leaving 19 bases between them. This CDR3 has 17 amino acids. The CDR3 loop reads CASSQDPAETNFYGYTF. The CDR3 DNA reads as TGTGCCAGCAGCCAAGATCCGGCAGAAACCAATTTTTATGGCTACACCTTC.

The chain carries TRBV2 and TRBJ1-1; 7 bases align to TRBD1. With V trimmed by 7 bases and J by 4 bases, 9 bases remained unmatched. Looked up from germline, CDR1 is SNHLY and CDR2 is FYNNEI. The CDR3 spans 14 residues. CDR3 protein: CASNPQGLGTEAFF. Here the CDR3 DNA reads TGTGCCAGCAACCCACAGGGGCTTGGCACTGAAGCTTTCTTT.

This rearrangement joins TRBV7-2 to TRBJ1-5; D is uncertain. V dropped 0 bases and J dropped 0 bases, with 6 bases sitting between them. From germline, CDR1 is SGHTA and CDR2 FQGNSA. There are 15 residues in the CDR3. CDR3 DNA: TGTGCCAGCAGCTTAGCAGGTATTAGCAATCAGCCCCAGCATTTT. Translated: CASSLAGISNQPQHF.

V usage is TRBV6-5 and J usage is TRBJ2-7; 10 bases match TRBD2. With 2 bases clipped from V and 2 bases from J, the junction kept 6 bases outside the gene matches. The CDR3 has 16 amino acids. Germline V lookup: CDR1 MNHEY, CDR2 SVGAGI. The CDR3 region has the DNA TGTGCCAGCAGTTACCTAGCGGGAGACACAGCCTACGAGCAGTACTTC. It encodes CASSYLAGDTAYEQYF.

As concerns this clone: In this CDR3 the conserved last residue, phenylalanine or tryptophan, is missing, so a read error is likely. The limits of the CDR3 on the DNA are not certain, so only TCRdb's listed CDR3 is given. This sequence joins TRBV6-6 and TRBJ2-7. Germline CDR1 reads MNHNY; CDR2 reads SVGAGI (reference sequence). The CDR3 comprises 13 residues, both ends counted. CDR3 loop: CASSYSSNGCARL.

The rearrangement joins TRBV28 to TRBJ2-2; 7 nucleotides align to TRBD2. V trimming: 1 base; J trimming: 5 bases; junction bases outside the gene matches: 4. Germline CDR1 and CDR2: MDHEN and SYDVKM. The CDR3 runs 15 residues. In DNA form, the CDR3 reads TGTGCCAGCAGTTTATTGGCGGGAGTGACCGGGGAGCTGTTTTTT. This codes for CASSLLAGVTGELFF.

The chain joins TRBV18 to TRBJ1-6; 9 bases fit TRBD1. Germline V gene sequence: CDR1 KGHSH, CDR2 LQKENI. V trimming: 5 bases; J trimming: 5 bases; junction bases outside the gene matches: 16. There are 19 residues in the CDR3. For the CDR3, the DNA is TGTGCCAGCTCATCAGGACAGGGGAGGTCCGCCGTGAATAATTCACCCCTCCACTTT. It translates to CASSSGQGRSAVNNSPLHF.

This clone has only one observation. The J gene is TRBJ1-4, the V gene TRBV6-6; D is perhaps TRBD1 (5 bases). The CDR3 length is 13 residues. V shed 7 bases and J shed 8 bases, with 14 bases lying between them. Germline CDR1 and CDR2: MNHNY and SVGAGI (reference sequence). CDR3: CASTAGSREKLFF. The CDR3 DNA reads TGTGCCAGCACTGCAGGGTCTCGGGAAAAACTGTTTTTT.

J is TRBJ2-2 and V is TRBV5-1; TRBD1 is a possible D gene (5 bases). The CDR3 spans 15 residues. Germline CDR1 reads SGHRS; CDR2 reads YFSETQ. V was trimmed by 4 bases and J by 5 bases, leaving 15 bases between them. The CDR3 here is CASSTAGIGTGELFF. CDR3 nucleotides: TGCGCCAGCAGCACCGCAGGGATAGGGACCGGGGAGCTGTTTTTT.

This clone was observed once. The chain recombines TRBV6-6 with TRBJ2-3, with 11 positions matching TRBD2. Germline V gene sequence: CDR1 MNHNY, CDR2 SVGAGI (reference sequence). V shed 5 bases and J 4 bases; nucleotides not matched to a gene: 8. This CDR3 is built from 16 residues. CDR3 in amino acids: CASSLSGGAFSDTQYF. CDR3 nucleotides: TGTGCCAGCAGTCTTAGCGGGGGGGCCTTCTCAGATACGCAGTATTTT.

The chain carries TRBV30 and TRBJ1-1; tentative D call: TRBD1 (6 bases). In germline, CDR1 is GTSNPN, CDR2 SVGIG (reference sequence). V was pared by 0 bases and J by 1 base, with 6 bases between. This CDR3 spans 13 amino acids. The CDR3 DNA follows: TGTGCCTGGAGTGTACAGGGGAACACTGAAGCTTTCTTT. This gives the protein CAWSVQGNTEAFF.

As for this clone: Germline and junction disagree at one end, which may indicate a read error. J is TRBJ2-3 and V is TRBV24-1; D possibly corresponds to TRBD1 (6 bases). Germline lookup yields CDR1 KGHDR and CDR2 SFDVKD. The CDR3 has 11 residues. Written as DNA, the CDR3 is TGTGCCACCAGCCAGACAGGTACGCAGTATTTT. Encoded protein: CATSQTGTQYF.

The gene calls are TRBV5-1 and TRBJ2-1; 8 nucleotides agree with TRBD2. This CDR3 has 18 residues. Germline V gene data show CDR1 as SGHRS and CDR2 as YFSETQ. Trimming at V came to 2 bases and at J to 10 bases, leaving 20 bases not matched to a gene. The CDR3 protein is CASSFIEGGLAGVREQFF. CDR3 bases: TGCGCCAGCAGCTTTATTGAGGGAGGTCTAGCGGGTGTTAGGGAGCAGTTCTTC.

The CDR3 region is CASTIGGAEAFF. In DNA form, the CDR3 reads TGCGCCAGCACAATCGGTGGGGCTGAAGCTTTCTTT. The chain is built from TRBV5-1 and TRBJ1-1; no clear D gene. Trimming shortened V by 6 bases and J by 6 bases, and 12 bases separated the two germline ends. Germline CDR1 and CDR2: SGHRS and YFSETQ. CDR3 length: 12 residues.

CDR3 in amino acids: CASSKKGRAMRCEQYF. In DNA form, the CDR3 reads TGTGCCAGCAGCAAAAAGGGAAGGGCAATGAGGTGCGAGCAGTACTTC. V is TRBV21-1 and J is TRBJ2-7. TRBV21-1 is given as a pseudogene. The CDR3 sequence is 16 residues long.

The V and J genes are TRBV15 and TRBJ1-1; the D gene is possibly TRBD1 (5 bases). This CDR3 has 13 residues. Germline V CDR1 and CDR2: LNHNV, YYDKDF (reference sequence). V gave up 8 bases and J gave up 3 bases, with 13 bases separating them. The CDR3 sequence: CATSKGADTEAFF. Written as DNA, the CDR3 is TGTGCCACCTCTAAAGGGGCGGACACTGAAGCTTTCTTT.

This clone has just one count. This chain links TRBV7-2 with TRBJ2-2; D unresolved. V shed 4 bases and J shed 6 bases, with 9 bases lying between them. This CDR3 is 13 amino acids long. Germline-derived CDR1 and CDR2 are SGHTA and FQGNSA. CDR3 sequence (DNA): TGTGCCAGCAGCTCGGTGTGGTCCGGGGAGCTGTTTTTT. Its protein is CASSSVWSGELFF.

The chain couples TRBV5-6 to TRBJ1-2, with 7 bases matching TRBD1. Germline V gene sequence: CDR1 SGHDT, CDR2 YYEEEE. V shed 3 bases and J 8 bases; nucleotides not matched to a gene: 19. The CDR3 contains 17 residues. The CDR3 DNA reads TGTGCCAGCAGCTACTCCTACTTGGGACAGCCCTGGAGCGGCTACACCTTC. This encodes CASSYSYLGQPWSGYTF.

CDR3 in DNA: TGTGCCTGGAGTGGGGCGGGAGCAGGATACGCGGACACCGGGGAGCTGTTTTTT. Amino acids: CAWSGAGAGYADTGELFF. This chain connects TRBV30 to TRBJ2-2, with 7 nucleotides matching TRBD2. Germline trimming cut 1 base from V and 3 bases from J; bases unmatched to any gene: 14. CDR3 length: 18 amino acids. Germline CDR1 reads GTSNPN; CDR2 reads SVGIG (reference sequence).

V and J are TRBV7-2 and TRBJ2-3, with 10 bases matching TRBD2. This CDR3 spans 18 amino acids. The junction had 10 bases not matched to a gene; V was cut back by 2 bases and J by 2 bases. CDR1 and CDR2 (germline): SGHTA, FQGNSA. CDR3 residues: CASSLSPSGGLFTDTQYF. The CDR3 DNA reads TGTGCCAGCAGCTTATCCCCTAGCGGGGGACTCTTCACAGATACGCAGTATTTT. Full variable domain (remainder filled in from reference TRBV7-2 and TRBJ2-3): GAGVSQSPSNKVTEKGKDVELRCDPISGHTALYWYRQSLGQGLEFLIYFQGNSAPDKSGLPSDRFSAERTGGSVSTLTIQRTQQEDSAVYLCASSLSPSGGLFTDTQYFGPGTRLTVL.

The genes are TRBV2 and TRBJ2-3, with TRBD2 as a possible D gene (6 bases). Germline CDR1 and CDR2: SNHLY and FYNNEI. V gave up 3 bases and J gave up 2 bases, with 12 bases separating them. There are 15 residues in the CDR3. The CDR3 DNA reads TGTGCCAGCAGTGACGTAGCGGAGACCACAGATACGCAGTATTTT. Translated: CASSDVAETTDTQYF.

The CDR3 loop reads CASSSEVWGKLFF. In nucleotides, the CDR3 is TGTGCCAGCAGCTCGGAGGTCTGGGGAAAACTGTTTTTT. The V gene is TRBV7-2, the J gene TRBJ1-4, with D uncertain. The CDR3 loop spans 13 amino acids. Trimming took 4 bases from V and 10 from J, leaving 13 bases between them. Germline V lookup: CDR1 SGHTA, CDR2 FQGNSA.

The V call is TRBV5-4, the J call TRBJ2-3; TRBD1 matches 12 bases. The CDR3 spans 16 residues. J gave up 3 bases and V 4 bases, and 6 bases lay outside the gene matches. The germline gives CDR1 SGHNT, CDR2 YYREEE (reference sequence). CDR3 nucleotide sequence: TGTGCCAGCAGCGGGGGACAGGGGGCAAGGACAGATACGCAGTATTTT. Translated: CASSGGQGARTDTQYF.